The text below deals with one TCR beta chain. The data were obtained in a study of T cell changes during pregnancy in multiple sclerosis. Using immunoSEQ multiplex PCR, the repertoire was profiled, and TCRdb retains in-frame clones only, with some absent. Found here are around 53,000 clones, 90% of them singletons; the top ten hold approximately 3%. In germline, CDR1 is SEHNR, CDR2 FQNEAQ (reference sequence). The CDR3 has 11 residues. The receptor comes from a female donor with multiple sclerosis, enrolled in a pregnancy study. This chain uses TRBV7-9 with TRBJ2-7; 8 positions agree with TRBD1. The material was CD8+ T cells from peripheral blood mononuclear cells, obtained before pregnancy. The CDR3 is CATAGTGEQYF. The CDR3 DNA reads TGTGCTACGGCAGGGACAGGCGAGCAGTACTTC.